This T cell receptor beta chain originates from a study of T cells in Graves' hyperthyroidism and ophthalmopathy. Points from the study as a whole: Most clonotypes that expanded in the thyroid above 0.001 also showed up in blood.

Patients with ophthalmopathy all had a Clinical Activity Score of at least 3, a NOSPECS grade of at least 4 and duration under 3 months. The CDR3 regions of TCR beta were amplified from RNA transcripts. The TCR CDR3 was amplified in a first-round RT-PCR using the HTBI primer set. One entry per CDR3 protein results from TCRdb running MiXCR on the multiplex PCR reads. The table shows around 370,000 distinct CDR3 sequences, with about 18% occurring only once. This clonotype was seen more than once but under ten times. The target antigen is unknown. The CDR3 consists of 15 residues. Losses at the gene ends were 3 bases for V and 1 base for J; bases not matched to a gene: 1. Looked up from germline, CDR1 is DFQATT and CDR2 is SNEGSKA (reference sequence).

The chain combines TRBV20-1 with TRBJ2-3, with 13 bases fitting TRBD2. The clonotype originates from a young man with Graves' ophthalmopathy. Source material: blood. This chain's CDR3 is CSASGTSGGTDTQYF. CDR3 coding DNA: TGCAGTGCTAGTGGGACTAGCGGGGGCACAGATACGCAGTATTTT.